What follows is one T cell receptor (beta chain) and its context. These data are taken from a study of blood T cell repertoires in COVID-19. Per the study methods: It was from reference gene primer amplification that nucleated cell counts were estimated. The repertoire was sequenced with immunoSEQ multiplex PCR; TCRdb's copy has only in-frame clones and lacks some. V and J calls plus clone size are reproduced from that table; the DNA served to infer D and trimming. The table has about 76,000 clones, about nine tenths seen once; the top ten hold about 1%. This CDR3 comprises 14 residues. The V and J ends lost 5 bases and 0 bases respectively, with 9 bases between them. Looked up from germline, CDR1 is SGHRS and CDR2 is YFSETQ.

The TCR sequence derives from a woman between 50 and 59 years old in a cohort sampled during active COVID-19. V is TRBV5-1 and J is TRBJ2-1; no clear D. Sequencing was performed on peripheral blood. CDR3 residues: CASRGSNSYNEQFF. CDR3 bases: TGCGCCAGCAGGGGCAGCAACTCCTACAATGAGCAGTTCTTC.